A selection of T cell receptor beta chains follows, all from one sample in a study of blood T cell repertoires in COVID-19. Here immunoSEQ multiplex PCR was the method, and the copy in TCRdb shows in-frame clones only, minus some. The sample holds about 67,000 clones, around 88% seen once. Source material: peripheral blood. The source is an elderly woman with acute or convalescent COVID-19. Both conserved end residues are part of each CDR3. A D gene is named only where the DNA matches it firmly. Size values are once, few and many counts, or a class for expanded clones, and some rows have none.

NA,TRBV3-1/TRBV3-2,TRBJ1-2,NA,TGTGCCAGCAGCCCGACACTTAACTATGGCTACACCTTC,CASSPTLNYGYTF
NA,TRBV2,TRBJ1-6,NA,TGTGCCAGCAGTGAAGGGCAGGGTAGTTCACCCCTCCACTTT,CASSEGQGSSPLHF
NA,TRBV28,TRBJ1-5,NA,TGTGCCAGCAGTTCTCCAGGGGGCAATCAGCCCCAGCATTTT,CASSSPGGNQPQHF
once,TRBV5-4,TRBJ2-5,TRBD2,TGTGCCAGCAGCCCACTAGCGGGAGAATGGGAGACCCAGTACTTC,CASSPLAGEWETQYF
once,TRBV2,TRBJ1-1,NA,TGTGCCGGCCTGGTTGTCACTGAAGCTTTCTTT,CAGLVVTEAFF
NA,TRBV7-2,TRBJ2-3,TRBD2,TGTGCCAGCAGCCCCCGGGACTACTCACTGACTAGCACAGATACGCAGTATTTT,CASSPRDYSLTSTDTQYF
NA,TRBV7-2,TRBJ1-3,NA,TGTGCCAGCAGCCCAGCGGCAGACGGGTCTGGAAACACCATATATTTT,CASSPAADGSGNTIYF
once,TRBV5-1,TRBJ2-7,TRBD2,TGCGCCAGCAGCACGGGGCTGAGGAGTAGCGGGGGGTCCTACGAGCAGTACTTC,CASSTGLRSSGGSYEQYF
NA,TRBV5-1,TRBJ2-3,NA,TGCGCCAGCAGCTTGATCGAGCCGGGCACAGATACGCAGTATTTT,CASSLIEPGTDTQYF
NA,TRBV4-2,TRBJ2-2,TRBD1,TGTGCCAGCAGGGGGGCAGGGGGCGTGCCCCGGGAGCTGTTTTTT,CASRGAGGVPRELFF
NA,TRBV4-3,TRBJ2-1,TRBD2,TGCGCCAGCAGCCAAGATGCTAGCGGGAGGGCCCATGAGCAGTTCTTC,CASSQDASGRAHEQFF
few,TRBV7-2,TRBJ2-7,NA,TGTGCCAGCAGCTTATCCAGGGGCGGATACGAGCAGTACTTC,CASSLSRGGYEQYF
NA,TRBV18,TRBJ1-4,TRBD1,TGTGCCAGCTCACCGGGGACAGGGGGCGCAAGGACTAATGAAAAACTGTTTTTT,CASSPGTGGARTNEKLFF
NA,TRBV7-2,TRBJ2-2,TRBD2,TGTGCCAGCAGCTTAGTACTAGCGGCCACCGGGGAGCTGTTTTTT,CASSLVLAATGELFF
NA,TRBV7-2,TRBJ2-1,TRBD2,TGTGCCAGCAGTCCGACTAGCGGGAGGCGCTCCTACAATGAGCAGTTCTTC,CASSPTSGRRSYNEQFF
NA,TRBV12-3/TRBV12-4,TRBJ1-1,TRBD1,TGTGCCAGCAGATCTACAGGGGACACTGAAGCTTTCTTT,CASRSTGDTEAFF
NA,TRBV10-3,TRBJ2-2,NA,TGTGCCATCAGTGAGAGAGGCGATTTCACCGGGGAGCTGTTTTTT,CAISERGDFTGELFF
NA,TRBV28,TRBJ1-1,NA,TGTGCCAGCAGTTTATTCACAATGAACACTGAAGCTTTCTTT,CASSLFTMNTEAFF
NA,TRBV7-2,TRBJ1-4,TRBD1,TGTGCCAGCAGCTTCCGGACAGGGCCTAATGAAAAACTGTTTTTT,CASSFRTGPNEKLFF
NA,TRBV5-5,TRBJ2-1,NA,TGTGCCAGCAGCTTGGTCACTTCCTACAATGAGCAGTTCTTC,CASSLVTSYNEQFF
NA,TRBV5-4,TRBJ1-1,NA,TGTGCCAGCAGCTTGGTCAGGGGAAGTGGCACTGAAGCTTTCTTT,CASSLVRGSGTEAFF
NA,TRBV5-1,TRBJ1-2,NA,TGCGCCAGCAGCTTGGTCGGAGACTATGGCTACACCTTC,CASSLVGDYGYTF
NA,TRBV9,TRBJ2-3,TRBD1,TGTGCCAGCAGCGATCGGACAGGGGGGGCAGATACGCAGTATTTT,CASSDRTGGADTQYF
NA,TRBV29-1,TRBJ2-7,NA,TGCAGCGTTGCGGACGGGACCTACGAGCAGTACTTC,CSVADGTYEQYF
NA,TRBV21-1,TRBJ1-2,NA,TGTGCCAGCAGCGGCCGGGACAGGGATAGTGGCTACACCTTC,CASSGRDRDSGYTF
NA,TRBV4-3,TRBJ2-7,TRBD2,TGCGCCAGCAGCCAGGACAACCTGTGGGGGACTAGCGGGAGTAAGTACGAGCAGTACTTC,CASSQDNLWGTSGSKYEQYF
NA,TRBV10-1,TRBJ2-3,TRBD2,TGCGCCAGCAGTGAGTCGTTGCGGGGGGGAGAAGATACGCAGTATTTT,CASSESLRGGEDTQYF
NA,TRBV5-5,TRBJ2-7,TRBD1,TGTGCCAGCAGCCCGGGACAGGGCGTCTCCTACGAGCAGTACTTC,CASSPGQGVSYEQYF
NA,TRBV7-8,TRBJ1-5,NA,TGTGCCAGCAGCTATACACGCGGGCCCCAGCATTTT,CASSYTRGPQHF
NA,TRBV19,TRBJ1-2,TRBD1,TGTGCCAGTAGTCCAGGGACAGGGGATAGCTACACCTTC,CASSPGTGDSYTF
NA,TRBV7-2,TRBJ2-2,TRBD1,TGTGCCAGCAGCTTAGAACAGGGGGCCAACACCGGGGAGCTGTTTTTT,CASSLEQGANTGELFF
NA,TRBV27,TRBJ2-7,NA,TGTGCCAGCAGTTTCATCCCGGCGGGGGAGCAGTACTTC,CASSFIPAGEQYF
NA,TRBV2,TRBJ1-3,NA,TGTGCCAGCAGTGAGGGGCCAAGGAACACCATATATTTT,CASSEGPRNTIYF
NA,TRBV28,TRBJ2-7,TRBD2,TGTGCCAGCAGAACTAGCGGTACTTACGAGCAGTACTTC,CASRTSGTYEQYF
NA,TRBV27,TRBJ2-7,TRBD2,TGTGCCAGCAGGACTAGCGGGAGGTACGAGCAGTACTTC,CASRTSGRYEQYF
NA,TRBV5-1,TRBJ1-4,NA,TGCGCCAGCAGCTTCGGGGATACTAATGAAAAACTGTTTTTT,CASSFGDTNEKLFF
few,TRBV18,TRBJ1-1,NA,TGTGCCAGCTCACCTAATACAAGGAACACTGAAGCTTTCTTT,CASSPNTRNTEAFF
NA,TRBV7-9,TRBJ1-2,TRBD1,TGTGCCAGCAGCTTATTGTCGCCTGACAGGGAAGAAACCTTC,CASSLLSPDREETF
NA,TRBV5-1,TRBJ2-7,TRBD1,TGCGCCAGCAGCTTGGGAGGACAGGGTTCGAACGAGCAGTACTTC,CASSLGGQGSNEQYF
NA,TRBV7-2,TRBJ2-6,TRBD1,TGTGCCAGCAGCCTAAAACAGGGGACTGGGGCCAACGTCCTGACTTTC,CASSLKQGTGANVLTF
NA,TRBV3-1/TRBV3-2,TRBJ2-1,TRBD2,TGTGCCAGCAGCCAGGCGGGGACTAGGGTAGATGAGCAGTTCTTC,CASSQAGTRVDEQFF
NA,TRBV5-1,TRBJ1-2,NA,TGCGCCAGCAGCTTCAGTTCGGAGTACGGCTACACCTTC,CASSFSSEYGYTF
NA,TRBV30,TRBJ1-3,NA,TGTGCCTGGAGTGTACAGGGCTCTGGAAACACCATATATTTT,CAWSVQGSGNTIYF
NA,TRBV5-1,TRBJ2-7,NA,TGCGCCAGCAGCTTGGCGGGAGTAGCCTCCTACGAGCAGTACTTC,CASSLAGVASYEQYF
NA,TRBV10-3,TRBJ2-1,NA,TGTGCCATCAAGGAACAGGGATCCTACAATGAGCAGTTCTTC,CAIKEQGSYNEQFF
NA,TRBV28,TRBJ1-2,NA,TGTGCCAGCAGCCCCTTGGGGAGGGTGCACGGCTACACCTTC,CASSPLGRVHGYTF